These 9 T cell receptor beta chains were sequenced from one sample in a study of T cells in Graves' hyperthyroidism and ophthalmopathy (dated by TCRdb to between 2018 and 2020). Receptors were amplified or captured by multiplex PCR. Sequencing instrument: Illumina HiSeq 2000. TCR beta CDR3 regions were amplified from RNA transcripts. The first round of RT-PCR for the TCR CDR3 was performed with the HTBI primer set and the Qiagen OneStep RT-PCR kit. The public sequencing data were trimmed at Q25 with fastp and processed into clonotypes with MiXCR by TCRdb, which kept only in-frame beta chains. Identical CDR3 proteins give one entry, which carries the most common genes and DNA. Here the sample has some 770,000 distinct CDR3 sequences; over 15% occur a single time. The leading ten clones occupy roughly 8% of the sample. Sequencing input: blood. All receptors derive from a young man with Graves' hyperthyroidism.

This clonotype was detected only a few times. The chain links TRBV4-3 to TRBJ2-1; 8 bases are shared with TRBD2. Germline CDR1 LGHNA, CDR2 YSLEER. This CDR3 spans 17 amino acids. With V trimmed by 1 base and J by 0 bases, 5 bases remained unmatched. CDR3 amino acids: CASSQADSGISYNEQFF. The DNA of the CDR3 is TGCGCCAGCAGCCAAGCAGATAGCGGGATCTCCTACAATGAGCAGTTCTTC.

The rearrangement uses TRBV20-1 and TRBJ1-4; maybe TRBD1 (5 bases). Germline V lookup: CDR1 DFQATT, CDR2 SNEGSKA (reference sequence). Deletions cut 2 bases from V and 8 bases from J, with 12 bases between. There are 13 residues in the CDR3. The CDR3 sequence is CSARRGEGEKLFF. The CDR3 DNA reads TGCAGTGCTAGACGAGGGGAGGGAGAAAAACTGTTTTTT.

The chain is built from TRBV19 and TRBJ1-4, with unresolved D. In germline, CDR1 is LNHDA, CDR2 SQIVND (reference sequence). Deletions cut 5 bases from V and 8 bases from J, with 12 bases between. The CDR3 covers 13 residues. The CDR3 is CASSGRAAEKLFF. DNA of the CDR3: TGTGCCAGTAGTGGCCGGGCCGCAGAAAAACTGTTTTTT.

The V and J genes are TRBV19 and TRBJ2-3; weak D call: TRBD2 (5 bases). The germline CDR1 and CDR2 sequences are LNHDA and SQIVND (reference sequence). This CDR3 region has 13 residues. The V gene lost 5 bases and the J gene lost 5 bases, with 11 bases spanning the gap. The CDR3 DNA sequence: TGTGCCAGTAGTTCCAGGACTCAAGATACGCAGTATTTT. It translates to CASSSRTQDTQYF.

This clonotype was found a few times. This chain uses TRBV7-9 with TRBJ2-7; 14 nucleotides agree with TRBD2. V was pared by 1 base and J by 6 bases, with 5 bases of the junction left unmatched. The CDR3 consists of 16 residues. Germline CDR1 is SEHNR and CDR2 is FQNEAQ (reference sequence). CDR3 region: CASSLGKGLAGVEQYF. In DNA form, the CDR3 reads TGTGCCAGCAGCTTAGGGAAGGGACTAGCGGGAGTCGAGCAGTACTTC.

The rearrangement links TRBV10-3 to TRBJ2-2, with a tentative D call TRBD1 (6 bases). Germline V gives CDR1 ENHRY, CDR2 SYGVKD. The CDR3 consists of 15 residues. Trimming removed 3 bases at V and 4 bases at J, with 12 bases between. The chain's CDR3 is CAISDWGRSTGELFF. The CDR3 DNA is TGTGCCATCAGTGATTGGGGGCGAAGCACCGGGGAGCTGTTTTTT.

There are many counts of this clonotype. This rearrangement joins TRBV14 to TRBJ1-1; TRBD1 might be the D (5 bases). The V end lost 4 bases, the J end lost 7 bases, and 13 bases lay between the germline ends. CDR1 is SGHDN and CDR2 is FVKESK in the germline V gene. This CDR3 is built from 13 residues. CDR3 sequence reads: CASSPLQGIEAFF. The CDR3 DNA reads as TGTGCCAGCAGCCCTCTCCAGGGAATTGAAGCTTTCTTT.

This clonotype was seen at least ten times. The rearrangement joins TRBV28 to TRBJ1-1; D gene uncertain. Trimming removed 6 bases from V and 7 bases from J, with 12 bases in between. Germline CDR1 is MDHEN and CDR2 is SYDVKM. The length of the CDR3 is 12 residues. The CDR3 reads CASSPDTDEAFF. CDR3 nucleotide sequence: TGTGCCAGCAGCCCAGATACAGATGAAGCTTTCTTT.

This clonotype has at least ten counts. The CDR3 coding sequence is TGTGCCTCCGGACTAGCGGGCTTCAACAATGAGCAGTTCTTC. Residues: CASGLAGFNNEQFF. This chain connects TRBV30 to TRBJ2-1; 11 positions agree with TRBD2. The CDR3 is 14 residues long. Trimming at V came to 7 bases and at J to 5 bases, leaving 7 bases not matched to a gene. The V gene's germline CDR1 is GTSNPN and CDR2 SVGIG (reference sequence). Combining the CDR3 with reference TRBV30 and TRBJ2-1 gives the whole variable domain SQTIHQWPATLVQPVGSPLSLECTVEGTSNPNLYWYRQAAGRGLQLLFYSVGIGQISSEVPQNLSASRPQDRQFILSSKKLLLSDSGFYLCASGLAGFNNEQFFGPGTRLTVL.